The rows below give T cell receptor beta chains drawn from one sample of a study of blood T cell repertoires in COVID-19. Libraries were prepared by immunoSEQ multiplex PCR; TCRdb keeps only in-frame clonotypes and omits some of them. Of about 240,000 clones listed, 75% to 85% were seen once; the top ten hold around 7.5%. Sample: peripheral blood. The origin of the receptors is a woman aged 80 or over with COVID-19, enrolled during active disease. Each CDR3 is given with its conserved first and last residue. Each record gives: D gene, J gene, V gene, clone size, CDR3 DNA, CDR3 protein. A D gene is named only where the DNA matches it firmly. Clone size is not always given. Where it is, it says once, few, many or a class for expanded clones.

>TRBD1|TRBJ2-5|TRBV7-3|.
TGTGCCAGCAGCTTAGCAGGACAGGTCCAAGAGACCCAGTACTTC
CASSLAGQVQETQYF
>.|TRBJ2-7|TRBV18|.
TGTGCCAGCTCACCACCGTCGGAGGGGTACGAGCAGTACTTC
CASSPPSEGYEQYF
>TRBD1|TRBJ1-2|TRBV2|.
TGTGCCAGCAGCGACGGGACAGGGGGCGACTATGGCTACACCTTC
CASSDGTGGDYGYTF
>TRBD1|TRBJ1-1|TRBV7-2|.
TGTGCCAGCAGCCGCCAGGGGGCAACTGAAGCTTTCTTT
CASSRQGATEAFF
>TRBD2|TRBJ2-7|TRBV14|.
TGTGCCAGCAGCATCCGACTAGCGGCAAATGAGCAGTACTTC
CASSIRLAANEQYF
>TRBD1|TRBJ2-6|TRBV7-8|few
TGTGCCAGCAGCTTATTGGGACAGGTGGCTGGGGCCAACGTCCTGACTTTC
CASSLLGQVAGANVLTF
>TRBD2|TRBJ2-3|TRBV7-3|.
TGTGCCAGCAGCACCGGGACTAGCAGCACAGATACGCAGTATTTT
CASSTGTSSTDTQYF
>.|TRBJ1-1|TRBV7-2|.
TGTGCCAGCAGCTTAGTCGTCCGCAGGGAAGCTTTCTTT
CASSLVVRREAFF
>.|TRBJ2-2|TRBV7-3|.
TGTGCCAGCAGCTTATCTTTGGGGGGAAGTTTGGACACCGGGGAGCTGTTTTTT
CASSLSLGGSLDTGELFF
>.|TRBJ1-1|TRBV5-4|.
TGTGCCAGCAGCTTGGATCTTAACACTGAAGCTTTCTTT
CASSLDLNTEAFF
>TRBD1|TRBJ1-1|TRBV2|few
TGTGCCAGCAAAATACAGGGGTCTAACACTGAAGCTTTCTTT
CASKIQGSNTEAFF
>.|TRBJ2-6|TRBV2|.
TGTGCCAGCAGTCCTAACTACTCTGGGGCCAACGTCCTGACTTTC
CASSPNYSGANVLTF
>TRBD1|TRBJ1-1|TRBV19|.
TGTGCCAGTACAAGAGGGGGCGCGAACACTGAAGCTTTCTTT
CASTRGGANTEAFF
>.|TRBJ1-2|TRBV5-4|.
TGTGCCAGCAGCTCCGGGACAAGAAACTATGGCTACACCTTC
CASSSGTRNYGYTF
>TRBD1|TRBJ2-5|TRBV28|.
TGTGCCAGCATAATACAGGGGGACGAGACCCAGTACTTC
CASIIQGDETQYF
>TRBD1|TRBJ2-3|TRBV7-8|few
TGTGCCAGCAGCTGGGGACAGGGCACAGATACGCAGTATTTT
CASSWGQGTDTQYF
>TRBD1|TRBJ1-2|TRBV6-1|once
TGTGCCAGCAGTGAAGCGGGACAGGGTGCTAACTATGGCTACACCTTC
CASSEAGQGANYGYTF
>.|TRBJ1-6|TRBV10-3|.
TGTGCCATCAGTGAGGGCGGGAGCTCCTATAATTCACCCCTCCACTTT
CAISEGGSSYNSPLHF
>TRBD1|TRBJ2-2|TRBV3-1/TRBV3-2|.
TGTGCCAGCTGCGGACAGGGAGACACCGGGGAGCTGTTTTTT
CASCGQGDTGELFF
>.|TRBJ1-4|TRBV18|.
TGTGCCAGCTCACCCCCAGGTGGCAAACTGTTTTTT
CASSPPGGKLFF
>TRBD1|TRBJ1-2|TRBV12-3/TRBV12-4|once
TGTGCCAGCAGTCCCAGGGACAGGGGCTACACCTTC
CASSPRDRGYTF
>TRBD1|TRBJ2-7|TRBV7-2|.
TGTGCCAGCAGCCGGACCGGGACAGGGATTGGATGGCAGTACTTC
CASSRTGTGIGWQYF
>.|TRBJ2-1|TRBV7-3|.
TGTGCCAGCAGCTTGGGCCCCGCATGGGAGCAGTTCTTC
CASSLGPAWEQFF
>.|TRBJ2-1|TRBV5-1|.
TGCGCCAGCAGCTTAATGACAGGTCAAGGCTACAATGAGCAGTTCTTC
CASSLMTGQGYNEQFF
>TRBD1|TRBJ2-7|TRBV12-3/TRBV12-4|.
TGTGCCAGCAGAAGGACAGGGCAGAACGAGCAGTACTTC
CASRRTGQNEQYF
>TRBD1|TRBJ1-2|TRBV18|.
TGTGCCAGCTCAACGGGACAGGTGGCCGCAGATGGCTACACCTTC
CASSTGQVAADGYTF
>.|TRBJ1-6|TRBV6-5|.
TGTGCCAGCACCCCTGCGGGGCTAGGAAATTCACCCCTCCACTTT
CASTPAGLGNSPLHF
>.|TRBJ2-1|TRBV7-6|.
TGTGCCAGCAGCTCGGACTTTTACAATGAGCAGTTCTTC
CASSSDFYNEQFF
>.|TRBJ1-1|TRBV12-3/TRBV12-4|.
TGTGCCAGCAGTTTTTCAGGGAACACTGAAGCTTTCTTT
CASSFSGNTEAFF
>.|TRBJ1-5|TRBV28|.
TGTGCCAGCAGCGGGAGTTGGCTCCAGCCCCAGCATTTT
CASSGSWLQPQHF
>TRBD1|TRBJ1-5|TRBV7-2|.
TGTGCCAGCACCCAGACAGGGGTTAGCAATCAGCCCCAGCATTTT
CASTQTGVSNQPQHF
>TRBD1|TRBJ1-1|TRBV30|.
TGTGCCTGGAGATGGGACAGTGAGAACACTGAAGCTTTCTTT
CAWRWDSENTEAFF
>.|TRBJ1-2|TRBV29-1|.
TGCAGCGTTGAAGATACCATCGGGTATGGCTACACCTTC
CSVEDTIGYGYTF
>.|TRBJ1-5|TRBV19|.
TGTGCCAGTAGTATTGGACAGAACAATCAGCCCCAGCATTTT
CASSIGQNNQPQHF
>.|TRBJ2-1|TRBV7-9|few
TGTGCCAGCAGCGACCCACTAGGGAGCTCCTACAATGAGCAGTTCTTC
CASSDPLGSSYNEQFF
>TRBD2|TRBJ2-7|TRBV28|.
TGTGCCAGCAGTTTTCAGGGGACTAGTATACACGAGCAGTACTTC
CASSFQGTSIHEQYF
>.|TRBJ1-2|TRBV7-6|once
TGTGCCAGCAGCTTAGGGACAAGTAGGGGGATCTATGGCTACACCTTC
CASSLGTSRGIYGYTF
>.|TRBJ1-2|TRBV30|.
TGTGCCTGGAGGAGAGGGCGGGAGGATGGCTACACCTTC
CAWRRGREDGYTF
>TRBD2|TRBJ2-5|TRBV5-6|.
TGTGCCAGCAGCTTGACTAGCGGGAGTCTCGAGGAGACCCAGTACTTC
CASSLTSGSLEETQYF
>.|TRBJ1-1|TRBV3-1/TRBV3-2|few
TGTGCCAGCAGCCAATTAAGCGAGTACACTGAAGCTTTCTTT
CASSQLSEYTEAFF
>TRBD1|TRBJ2-5|TRBV5-1|once
TGCGCCAGCAGCTTGGTCCAGGGGGAGGAGACCCAGTACTTC
CASSLVQGEETQYF
>TRBD2|TRBJ2-2|TRBV2|.
TGTGCCAGCAGGCCCACTAGCGGGAACCCCGGGGAGCTGTTTTTT
CASRPTSGNPGELFF
>.|TRBJ1-2|TRBV29-1|.
TGCAGCGGGGGGTATTCCGGTGGCTACACCTTC
CSGGYSGGYTF
>.|TRBJ2-3|TRBV9|.
TGTGCCAGCAGCCCCTATCACGGCGGTGCAGATACGCAGTATTTT
CASSPYHGGADTQYF
>.|TRBJ1-6|TRBV7-3|once
TGTGCCAGCAGCTCTAGACTGAATTCACCCCTCCACTTT
CASSSRLNSPLHF
>TRBD1|TRBJ2-2|TRBV6-2/TRBV6-3|.
TGTGCCAGCAGCACACTGGGACAGGGCAGGGCCGGGGAGCTGTTTTTT
CASSTLGQGRAGELFF
>.|TRBJ2-1|TRBV11-3|.
TGTGCCAGCAGTTCTAGCCCCGGGCCAAACAATGAGCAGTTCTTC
CASSSSPGPNNEQFF
>.|TRBJ2-2|TRBV7-8|.
TGTGCCAGCAGCTCAACACAGGGAGGGGCCGGGGAGCTGTTTTTT
CASSSTQGGAGELFF
>TRBD1|TRBJ1-5|TRBV7-2|.
TGTGCCAGCAGCGTGGAGGGGCCGGGACAGGCTGCGAATCAGCCCCAGCATTTT
CASSVEGPGQAANQPQHF
>.|TRBJ1-1|TRBV21-1|.
TGTGCCAGCATCGACCCCGGGACAGGGTTCGTTGGAGCTTTCTTT
CASIDPGTGFVGAFF